Included here is one T cell receptor (beta chain) sequence, with context. Its cognate antigen has yet to be identified. The junction differs from germline at one of its ends, possibly a read error. These data belong to a study of blood T cells in healthy people across ages (dated by TCRdb to the mid-2010s). Background for the entire study: In model experiments, template switching captured about one uniquely barcoded TCR beta cDNA molecule for every two T cells. To track age-related changes in TCR beta repertoire diversity, the study relied on deep sequencing normalized with unique cDNA molecular identifiers. Donors were grouped into four age groups: young (average about 15 years), middle-aged (roughly 37), aged (62) and long-lived (about 90). To avoid experimental bias, donors of different ages were spread randomly across the sequencing lanes. For two donors (one aged 18 to 29 and one aged 80 or older), the study analyzed two additional independent replicas of 1 million unique cDNA reads from the same blood draw. The study at large found these results: Observed TCR beta diversity per million T cells fell roughly linearly with age, and a significant reduction was already apparent by age around 40. Conclusive comparison of naive and antigen-experienced compartments was prevented by the profiling of bulk unsorted PBMCs. Compared with the aged group, the long-lived group had more naive CD4+ T cells, fewer expanded clones and increased TCR diversity, a pattern suggesting age selection. The percentage of naive T cells measured by flow cytometry correlated strongly with observed TCR beta diversity. Estimates of total diversity based on one million sequenced T cells were considered lower bounds and underestimates. Donor CMV infection status was unknown, potentially confounding age-related changes in expanded clonotypes.

Library generation was performed with 5' RACE. The sequencing machine was an Illumina HiSeq 2500. A second PCR of 7 to 11 cycles was performed with a sample-barcoded 5' primer and a J-beta primer mix. A template-switch 5' adaptor carrying 12 random nucleotides introduced a unique molecular identifier onto each TCR beta cDNA molecule. At least 2.5 million CDR3-containing paired-end reads were obtained from each sample. The Mint cDNA synthesis kit, primed by a TRBC-specific oligonucleotide, was used to synthesize first-strand cDNA from all RNA. Following uracil-DNA glycosylase treatment, all cDNA underwent a first 18-cycle PCR with the universal primers M1SS and BC2_uni_R. In the authors' own workflow: Normalization of each sample was performed by random selection of 1 million high-quality reads, each carrying a distinct molecular identifier. Instead of being binned into consensus sequences, reads with shared molecular identifiers were discarded. MiTCR, set to a Q25 quality threshold and the strictest error-elimination algorithm, was used for CDR3 identification, clonotype clustering and error correction. Lower-bound total TCR beta diversity was estimated with a nonparametric unseen species model using Euler transformation. TCRdb cleaned the public reads at Q25 with fastp, built clones with MiXCR and kept in-frame beta chains. CDR3 protein duplicates are merged, each entry listing the most common genes and DNA. Clone size and V and J calls follow TCRdb, not the original study. The sample data list around 1,100,000 distinct CDR3 sequences, and under 40% of these were observed just once. Around 13% of the sample goes to the ten largest clones.

Taken from cysteine to phenylalanine, the CDR3 has 14 residues. Just CDR3 DNA is preserved here, 42 bases in frame from base 1. CDR1 and CDR2 are read off the germline V gene as LGHNA and YSLEER. Systemically healthy Caucasian individuals from Russia, 35 to 40 in total and aged 6 to 90 years, were included as donors. Each donor gave roughly 11 milliliters of peripheral blood, drawn into EDTA-treated Vacutainer tubes. PBMCs were isolated by Ficoll-Paque density-gradient centrifugation, with at least 7 million obtained per sample. Trizol reagent was used to extract total RNA from the PBMCs, yielding at least 6 micrograms per sample. Naive CD45RAhigh/CD27high T cell percentages were measured by flow cytometry on a PBMC aliquot from every donor.

Sequencing was performed on blood. The rearrangement joined TRBV4-3 to TRBJ2-2; tentative D gene TRBD1, with 6 bases matching. The receptor's source is a man younger than 35 in good health. The CDR3 reads CASSQGPNTGELFF. The bases read TGTGCCAGCAGCCAGGGGCCCAACACCGGGGAGCTGTTTTTT.